This paragraph covers one TCR beta chain sequence. CDR3 length equals 13 residues. Trimming removed 5 bases at V and 3 bases at J, with 7 bases between. Germline-derived CDR1 and CDR2 are MRHNA and SNTAGT. This sample is drawn from a study of T cell responses to AZD1222 COVID-19 vaccine. Assay used: immunoSEQ multiplex PCR; TCRdb lists only in-frame clones, some missing. The sample yields some 190,000 clones, nearly 95% seen once. The sample consisted of peripheral blood, taken 28 days after the second AZD1222 dose. The clonotype was recovered from an adult who received the AZD1222 COVID-19 vaccine. The gene calls are TRBV6-4 and TRBJ2-2; D is unclear. CDR3 DNA: TGTGCCAGCAGTCTGGGGTACACCGGGGAGCTGTTTTTT. It specifies CASSLGYTGELFF.